The clone carrying this TCR beta chain has at least ten counts. This sample was included in a study of T cells after yellow fever vaccination. Whole-study context: Fractions containing few cells were prepared with SMART-Seq v4 Ultra Low Input.

TCRdb called the 5' RACE reads again in MiXCR, with one record for every CDR3 protein. The sample records 300,000 to 400,000 distinct CDR3 sequences, under 15% being singletons. This CDR3 region has 16 residues. V was pared by 4 bases and J by 1 base, with 14 bases between. Looked up from germline, CDR1 is SGDLS and CDR2 is YYNGEE. The input for sequencing was CD4+ T cells sorted from PBMCs, taken 15 days after the yellow fever booster vaccination. This chain links TRBV9 with TRBJ2-2, with D possibly called TRBD1 or TRBD2 (6 bases each). The sequence was obtained from a man aged 18 to 29 who received the YFV17D yellow fever vaccine. CDR3 loop: CASSFRLGGNTGELFF. CDR3 DNA sequence: TGTGCCAGCAGCTTTAGACTAGGGGGGAACACCGGGGAGCTGTTTTTT. Filled out from reference TRBV9 and TRBJ2-2, the complete variable domain reads DSGVTQTPKHLITATGQRVTLRCSPRSGDLSVYWYQQSLDQGLQFLIQYYNGEERAKGNILERFSAQQFPDLHSELNLSSLELGDSALYFCASSFRLGGNTGELFFGEGSRLTVL.